A selection of T cell receptor beta chains follows, all from one sample in a study of cytomegalovirus exposure and HLA in healthy donors. The data were produced by immunoSEQ multiplex PCR, yet TCRdb's version contains in-frame clones alone and is incomplete. Among roughly 120,000 clones listed, about 80% were seen once. Sequenced input: PBMCs. The receptors shown here come from a male donor in good health and CMV-seronegative. Each CDR3 is given with its conserved first and last residue. Each record gives: J gene, V gene, D gene, clone size, CDR3 DNA, CDR3 protein. D genes are given only for firm matches. Some rows mark clone size as missing; the rest say once, few, many or name a class of expanded clone.

j_call: TRBJ2-3
v_call: TRBV5-1
d_call: .
clone_size: .
cdr3_nt: TGCGCCAGCAGCCTACGAGGGTTAGTGACAGATACGCAGTATTTT
cdr3_aa: CASSLRGLVTDTQYF

j_call: TRBJ2-7
v_call: TRBV9
d_call: TRBD1
clone_size: .
cdr3_nt: TGTGCCAGCAGCGTAGATTGGAAGGGGGCGGCCGAGCAGTACTTC
cdr3_aa: CASSVDWKGAAEQYF

j_call: TRBJ1-2
v_call: TRBV7-2
d_call: .
clone_size: .
cdr3_nt: TGTGCCAGCAGCCCTGGGCTCGAAAAGGACTATGGCTACACCTTC
cdr3_aa: CASSPGLEKDYGYTF

j_call: TRBJ2-4
v_call: TRBV28
d_call: .
clone_size: .
cdr3_nt: TGTGCCAGCAGCCGGGACACGCGATGGAACTTC
cdr3_aa: CASSRDTRWNF

j_call: TRBJ1-4
v_call: TRBV13
d_call: .
clone_size: .
cdr3_nt: TGTGCCAGCAGCTTAAGGGCGCTGGGACTGGGAAATGAAAAACTGTTTTTT
cdr3_aa: CASSLRALGLGNEKLFF

j_call: TRBJ1-1
v_call: TRBV6-1
d_call: TRBD1
clone_size: .
cdr3_nt: TGTGCCAGCAGTTTAAGACAGGGCCTGGCCACTGAAGCTTTCTTT
cdr3_aa: CASSLRQGLATEAFF

j_call: TRBJ2-1
v_call: TRBV6-5
d_call: .
clone_size: few
cdr3_nt: TGTGCCAGCAGCCGGGTTGGTTCCTACAATGAGCAGTTCTTC
cdr3_aa: CASSRVGSYNEQFF

j_call: TRBJ2-5
v_call: TRBV4-1
d_call: TRBD2
clone_size: .
cdr3_nt: TGCGCCAGCAGCCAAACGGGAGGTCAACAAGAGACCCAGTACTTC
cdr3_aa: CASSQTGGQQETQYF

j_call: TRBJ2-2
v_call: TRBV27
d_call: TRBD1
clone_size: few
cdr3_nt: TGTGCCAGCAGGCCGGGACAGGTGGACACCGGGGAGCTGTTTTTT
cdr3_aa: CASRPGQVDTGELFF

j_call: TRBJ1-2
v_call: TRBV19
d_call: .
clone_size: once
cdr3_nt: TGTGCCAGTAGGTCAGGGGTATCTGGCTACACCTTC
cdr3_aa: CASRSGVSGYTF

j_call: TRBJ1-5
v_call: TRBV12-5
d_call: .
clone_size: .
cdr3_nt: TGTGCTAGTGGCAATCTGGGCCAGCCCCAGCATTTT
cdr3_aa: CASGNLGQPQHF

j_call: TRBJ2-3
v_call: TRBV9
d_call: .
clone_size: .
cdr3_nt: TGTGCCAGCAGCGTTACAGGGAGCACAGATACGCAGTATTTT
cdr3_aa: CASSVTGSTDTQYF

j_call: TRBJ1-2
v_call: TRBV18
d_call: TRBD1
clone_size: few
cdr3_nt: TGTGCCAGCTCACCCGACTTACAGGGGGATGGCTACACCTTC
cdr3_aa: CASSPDLQGDGYTF

j_call: TRBJ2-2
v_call: TRBV30
d_call: .
clone_size: .
cdr3_nt: TGTGCCTGGAGTGGGGCAGCAAGGACCGGGGAGCTGTTTTTT
cdr3_aa: CAWSGAARTGELFF

j_call: TRBJ2-7
v_call: TRBV11-2
d_call: TRBD1
clone_size: .
cdr3_nt: TGTGCCAGCAGCTCCCGGGACAGGGTTTCCTACGAGCAGTACTTC
cdr3_aa: CASSSRDRVSYEQYF

j_call: TRBJ2-5
v_call: TRBV25-1
d_call: .
clone_size: few
cdr3_nt: TGTGCCAGCAGTGAACAGGGGTGGTGGGAGACCCAGTACTTC
cdr3_aa: CASSEQGWWETQYF

j_call: TRBJ2-6
v_call: TRBV6-1
d_call: TRBD1
clone_size: .
cdr3_nt: TGTGCCAGCAGTGGAAAACAGGGGAGCTCTGGGGCCAACGTCCTGACTTTC
cdr3_aa: CASSGKQGSSGANVLTF

j_call: TRBJ1-5
v_call: TRBV29-1
d_call: TRBD1
clone_size: few
cdr3_nt: TGCAGCGTTGCAGGGGGTGTCAATCAGCCCCAGCATTTT
cdr3_aa: CSVAGGVNQPQHF

j_call: TRBJ1-3
v_call: TRBV6-5
d_call: .
clone_size: .
cdr3_nt: TGTGCCAGCAGTTACAGAGGACAGTCCTCTGGAAACACCATATATTTT
cdr3_aa: CASSYRGQSSGNTIYF

j_call: TRBJ1-3
v_call: TRBV30
d_call: .
clone_size: .
cdr3_nt: TGTGCCTGGAGTGTAGCCGGGGGAAACACCATATATTTT
cdr3_aa: CAWSVAGGNTIYF

j_call: TRBJ2-6
v_call: TRBV29-1
d_call: .
clone_size: .
cdr3_nt: TGCAGCGTTGGAGGTCTCACCTTCTCTGGGGCCAACGGCCTGACTTTC
cdr3_aa: CSVGGLTFSGANGLTF

j_call: TRBJ2-2
v_call: TRBV15
d_call: .
clone_size: .
cdr3_nt: TGTGCCACCAGCAGAGATCGAGTAACCGGGGAGCTGTTTTTT
cdr3_aa: CATSRDRVTGELFF

j_call: TRBJ2-7
v_call: TRBV6-1
d_call: TRBD2
clone_size: .
cdr3_nt: TGTGCCAGCAGTAGCGGGGCTAACGAGCAGTACTTC
cdr3_aa: CASSSGANEQYF

j_call: TRBJ2-1
v_call: TRBV7-3
d_call: TRBD1
clone_size: .
cdr3_nt: TGTGCCAGCAGCTTAAGGTTCCGGGACAGTGTCCTCAGCTCCTACAATGAGCAGTTCTTC
cdr3_aa: CASSLRFRDSVLSSYNEQFF

j_call: TRBJ2-3
v_call: TRBV6-5
d_call: .
clone_size: few
cdr3_nt: TGTGCCAGCAGTAAGTCGGGGGGCGCAGATACGCAGTATTTT
cdr3_aa: CASSKSGGADTQYF

j_call: TRBJ2-3
v_call: TRBV5-1
d_call: .
clone_size: .
cdr3_nt: TGCGCCAGCAGCTTGGCAGCCAACAGGGAATTCAGCACAGATACGCAGTATTTT
cdr3_aa: CASSLAANREFSTDTQYF

j_call: TRBJ2-7
v_call: TRBV11-1
d_call: TRBD1
clone_size: .
cdr3_nt: TGTGCCAGCAGCCACGGACAGGGGGCTTTTCAGTACTTC
cdr3_aa: CASSHGQGAFQYF

j_call: TRBJ1-1
v_call: TRBV5-1
d_call: TRBD1
clone_size: .
cdr3_nt: TGCGCCAGCAGCTTCGGGGACAGGGGGCGGCCTGAAGCTTTCTTT
cdr3_aa: CASSFGDRGRPEAFF

j_call: TRBJ1-4
v_call: TRBV4-2
d_call: .
clone_size: .
cdr3_nt: TGTGCCAGCAGCCAAGCCGGGGGAGGGTCAACTAATGAAAAACTGTTTTTT
cdr3_aa: CASSQAGGGSTNEKLFF

j_call: TRBJ2-1
v_call: TRBV29-1
d_call: .
clone_size: .
cdr3_nt: TGCAGCGTGGAACAGGGAAATGAGCAGTTCTTC
cdr3_aa: CSVEQGNEQFF

j_call: TRBJ2-6
v_call: TRBV6-4
d_call: .
clone_size: medium-sized
cdr3_nt: TGTGCCAGCAGCGCCTCGTCAGGGACTGGGGCCAACGGCCTGACTTTC
cdr3_aa: CASSASSGTGANGLTF

j_call: TRBJ1-6
v_call: TRBV4-3
d_call: .
clone_size: .
cdr3_nt: TGCGCCAGCAGCCAAGTGTCGGGGTCCCATTCACCCCTCCACTTT
cdr3_aa: CASSQVSGSHSPLHF

j_call: TRBJ2-7
v_call: TRBV9
d_call: TRBD1
clone_size: .
cdr3_nt: TGTGCCAGCAGCGTAGGAGGGGGCCTGAGCGAGCAGTACTTC
cdr3_aa: CASSVGGGLSEQYF

j_call: TRBJ2-2
v_call: TRBV30
d_call: .
clone_size: .
cdr3_nt: TGTGCCTGGAGGCGGGGTGACAGGAACACCGGGGAGCTGTTTTTT
cdr3_aa: CAWRRGDRNTGELFF

j_call: TRBJ1-2
v_call: TRBV13
d_call: TRBD1
clone_size: .
cdr3_nt: TGTGCCAGCAGCTTAGAAGGGACAGGGTACTATGGCTACACCTTC
cdr3_aa: CASSLEGTGYYGYTF

j_call: TRBJ2-2
v_call: TRBV30
d_call: TRBD1
clone_size: .
cdr3_nt: TGTGCCTGGAGTGAGAAAGTCACAGGGGGAACCGGGGAGCTGTTTTTT
cdr3_aa: CAWSEKVTGGTGELFF

j_call: TRBJ2-3
v_call: TRBV25-1
d_call: .
clone_size: .
cdr3_nt: TGTGCCAGCAGTGAATGGAGTGGCACAGATACGCAGTATTTT
cdr3_aa: CASSEWSGTDTQYF